The T cell receptor beta chain under discussion was sequenced for a study of blood T cell repertoires in COVID-19. Study-level background: PBMCs, B-cell-depleted T cells, or T cells provided the cDNA or gDNA that made up the material.

Authors' processing steps: The authors estimated nucleated cell counts from reference gene primer amplification. Assay: immunoSEQ multiplex PCR; the TCRdb copy retains only in-frame clones and omits some. The V and J calls and clone size come from that table; D and trimming were worked out from the DNA. The sample has approximately 120,000 clones; roughly 85% are singletons. The CDR3 has 15 amino acids. Germline CDR1 is SGHRS and CDR2 is YFSETQ. V trimming: 4 bases; J trimming: 4 bases; junction bases outside the gene matches: 7. Sample: peripheral blood. The V and J genes are TRBV5-1 and TRBJ2-7, with 11 bases matching TRBD2. The receptor was derived from a woman over 75 with acute or convalescent COVID-19. The CDR3 bases are TGCGCCAGCAGCCGGGTCCTAGCGGGGGGATACGAGCAGTACTTC. Protein: CASSRVLAGGYEQYF.